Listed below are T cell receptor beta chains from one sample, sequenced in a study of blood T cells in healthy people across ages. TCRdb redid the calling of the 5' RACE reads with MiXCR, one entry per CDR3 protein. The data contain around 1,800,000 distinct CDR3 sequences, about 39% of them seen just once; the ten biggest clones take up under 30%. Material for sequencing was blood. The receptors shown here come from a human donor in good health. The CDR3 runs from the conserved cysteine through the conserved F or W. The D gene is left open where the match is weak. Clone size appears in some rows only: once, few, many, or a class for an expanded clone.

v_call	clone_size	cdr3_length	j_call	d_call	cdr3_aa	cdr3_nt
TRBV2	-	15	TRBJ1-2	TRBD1	CASSRPGGAGYGYTF	TGTGCCAGCAGCCGGCCAGGGGGCGCGGGCTATGGCTACACCTTC
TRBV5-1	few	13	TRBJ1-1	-	CASSLAERTEAFF	TGCGCCAGCAGCTTGGCCGAAAGAACTGAAGCTTTCTTT
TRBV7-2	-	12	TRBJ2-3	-	CASSSFTNTQYF	TGTGCCAGCAGCTCGTTCACCAATACGCAGTATTTT
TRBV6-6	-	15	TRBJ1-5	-	CASSYSGGSDQPQHF	TGTGCCAGCAGTTACTCCGGGGGGTCGGATCAGCCCCAGCATTTT
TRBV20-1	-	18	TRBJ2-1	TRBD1	CSAAGDRIFQLSYNEQFF	TGCAGTGCTGCCGGGGACAGGATTTTTCAACTCTCCTACAATGAGCAGTTCTTC
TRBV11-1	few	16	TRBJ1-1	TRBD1	CASSLWAGTANTEAFF	TGTGCCAGCAGCTTGTGGGCAGGGACAGCGAACACTGAAGCTTTCTTT
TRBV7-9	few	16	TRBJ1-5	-	CASSLGVIGVDQPQHF	TGTGCCAGCAGCTTAGGTGTAATTGGGGTGGATCAGCCCCAGCATTTT
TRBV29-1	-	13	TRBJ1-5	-	CSVVGDSNQPQHF	TGCAGCGTTGTAGGGGATAGCAATCAGCCCCAGCATTTT
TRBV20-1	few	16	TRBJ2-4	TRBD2	CSARLAWGGAKNIQYF	TGCAGTGCTAGGCTAGCCTGGGGGGGGGCCAAAAACATTCAGTACTTC
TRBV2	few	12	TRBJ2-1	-	CASSKGGDEQFF	TGTGCCAGCAGTAAAGGAGGGGATGAGCAGTTCTTC